One T cell receptor beta chain is described in this entry. The antigen is unknown. The table came from immunoSEQ multiplex PCR; TCRdb's copy has only in-frame clones and leaves some out. The sample lists about 41,000 clones, under 85% seen once, with 2.5% to 3.5% in the top ten. The entry originates in a study of vaccination effects on CD4 cells after COVID-19. This CDR3 contains 12 residues. The V end was cut by 1 base, the J end by 11 bases, with 9 bases between. Study conclusions and caveats: Clones from infection and from vaccination both contracted markedly late after vaccination.

Sequencing was preceded by expansion of antigen-specific CD4+ T cells with viral peptide pools in the ViraFEST assay. Around day 10 of culture, CD4+ T cells were separated out. Each vaccine recipient was nucleocapsid antibody negative and had no prior SARS-CoV-2 infection. The specimen comprised CD4+ T cells from PBMCs cultured with HCoV-NL63 spike peptides, sampled before COVID-19 vaccination. The V and J genes are TRBV12-3 or TRBV12-4 and TRBJ2-1; no definite D call. This TCR came from a human donor who received a COVID-19 vaccine. CDR3 coding DNA: TGTGCCAGCAGTTTAGACAGACCCAAGCAGTTCTTC. It codes for CASSLDRPKQFF.